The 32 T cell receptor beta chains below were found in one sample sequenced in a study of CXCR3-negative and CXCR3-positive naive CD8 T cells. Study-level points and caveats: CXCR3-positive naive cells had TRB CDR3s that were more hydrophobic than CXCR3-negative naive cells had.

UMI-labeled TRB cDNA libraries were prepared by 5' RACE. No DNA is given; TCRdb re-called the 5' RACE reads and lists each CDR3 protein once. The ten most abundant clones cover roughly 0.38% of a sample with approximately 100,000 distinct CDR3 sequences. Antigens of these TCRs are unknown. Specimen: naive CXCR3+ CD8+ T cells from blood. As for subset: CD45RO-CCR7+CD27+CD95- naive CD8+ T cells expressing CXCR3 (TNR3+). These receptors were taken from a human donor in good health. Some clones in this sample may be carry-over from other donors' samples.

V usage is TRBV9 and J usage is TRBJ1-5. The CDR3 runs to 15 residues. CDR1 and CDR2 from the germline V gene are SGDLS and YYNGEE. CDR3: CASSVGSGGNQPQHF.

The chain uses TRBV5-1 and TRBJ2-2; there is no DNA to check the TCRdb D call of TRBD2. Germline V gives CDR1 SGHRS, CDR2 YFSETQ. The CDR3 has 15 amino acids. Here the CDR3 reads CASSSVAGETGELFF.

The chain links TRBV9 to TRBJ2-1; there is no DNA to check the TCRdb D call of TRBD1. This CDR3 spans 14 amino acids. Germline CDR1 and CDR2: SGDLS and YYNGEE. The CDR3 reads CASTDGQGFGEQFF.

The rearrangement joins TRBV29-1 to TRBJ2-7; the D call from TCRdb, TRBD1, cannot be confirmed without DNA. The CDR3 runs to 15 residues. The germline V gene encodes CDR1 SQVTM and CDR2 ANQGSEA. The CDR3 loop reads CSVMGGTEDFYEQYF.

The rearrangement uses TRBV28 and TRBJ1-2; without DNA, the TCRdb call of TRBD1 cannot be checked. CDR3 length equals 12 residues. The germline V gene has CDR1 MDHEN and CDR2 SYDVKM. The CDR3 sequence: CASSSGPYGYTF.

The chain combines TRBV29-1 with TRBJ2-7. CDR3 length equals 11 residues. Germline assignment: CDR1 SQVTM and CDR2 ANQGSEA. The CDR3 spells CSISGSNEQYF.

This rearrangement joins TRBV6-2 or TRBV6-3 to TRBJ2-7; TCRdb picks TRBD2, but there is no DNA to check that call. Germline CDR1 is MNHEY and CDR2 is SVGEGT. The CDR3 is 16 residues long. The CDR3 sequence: CASSYSLGGMTYEQYF.

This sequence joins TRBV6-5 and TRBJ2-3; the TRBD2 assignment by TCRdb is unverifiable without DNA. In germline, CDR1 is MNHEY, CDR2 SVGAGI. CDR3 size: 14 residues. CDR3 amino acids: CASSYLGPQDTQYF.

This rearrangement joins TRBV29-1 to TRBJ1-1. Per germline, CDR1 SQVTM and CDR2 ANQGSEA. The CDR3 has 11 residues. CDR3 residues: CSVDLDTEAFF.

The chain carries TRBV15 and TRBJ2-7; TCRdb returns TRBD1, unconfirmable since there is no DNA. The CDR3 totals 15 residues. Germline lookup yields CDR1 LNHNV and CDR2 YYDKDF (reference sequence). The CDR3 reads CATSREGTGSYEQYF.

CDR3 region: CASGLINIGAGELFF. The genes are TRBV12-5 and TRBJ2-2. CDR3 length equals 15 residues. CDR1 is LGHNT, CDR2 FRNRAP, per germline.

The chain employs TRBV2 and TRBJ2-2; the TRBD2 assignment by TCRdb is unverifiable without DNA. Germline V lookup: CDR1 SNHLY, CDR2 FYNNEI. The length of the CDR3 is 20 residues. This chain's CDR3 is CASSERTSGGRLTNTGELFF.

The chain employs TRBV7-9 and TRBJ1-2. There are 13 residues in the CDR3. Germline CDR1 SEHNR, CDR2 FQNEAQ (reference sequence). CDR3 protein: CASSLGREDGYTF.

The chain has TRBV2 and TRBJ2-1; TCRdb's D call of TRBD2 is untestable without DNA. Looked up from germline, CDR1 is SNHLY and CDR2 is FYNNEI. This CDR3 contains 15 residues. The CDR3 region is CASSTGLAEGDEQFF.

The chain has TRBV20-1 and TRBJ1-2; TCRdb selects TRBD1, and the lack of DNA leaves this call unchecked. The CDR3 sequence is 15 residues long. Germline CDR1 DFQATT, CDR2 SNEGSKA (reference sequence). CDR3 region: CSARDRAGRGDGYTF.

CDR3 sequence reads: CSVEGAGAHVNEQFF. The chain joins TRBV29-1 to TRBJ2-1; TCRdb selects TRBD1, and the lack of DNA leaves this call unchecked. This CDR3 has 15 amino acids. Germline V gene lookup returns CDR1 SQVTM and CDR2 ANQGSEA.

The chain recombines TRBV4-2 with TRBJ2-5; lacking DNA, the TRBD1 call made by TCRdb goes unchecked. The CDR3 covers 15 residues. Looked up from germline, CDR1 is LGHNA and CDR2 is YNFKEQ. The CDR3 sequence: CASSQVRDAQETQYF.

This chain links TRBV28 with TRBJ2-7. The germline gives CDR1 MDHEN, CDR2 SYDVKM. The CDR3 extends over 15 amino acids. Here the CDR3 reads CASSSRWEGSYEQYF. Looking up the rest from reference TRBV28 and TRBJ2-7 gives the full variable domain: DVKVTQSSRYLVKRTGEKVFLECVQDMDHENMFWYRQDPGLGLRLIYFSYDVKMKEKGDIPEGYSVSREKKERFSLILESASTNQTSMYLCASSSRWEGSYEQYFGPGTRLTVT.

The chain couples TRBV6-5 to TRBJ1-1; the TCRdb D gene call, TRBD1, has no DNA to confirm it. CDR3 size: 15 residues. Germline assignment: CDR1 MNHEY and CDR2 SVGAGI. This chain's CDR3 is CASSPTPDRYHPAFF.

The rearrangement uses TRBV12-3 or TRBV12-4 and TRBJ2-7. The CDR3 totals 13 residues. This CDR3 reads CASSLYEVHEQYF.

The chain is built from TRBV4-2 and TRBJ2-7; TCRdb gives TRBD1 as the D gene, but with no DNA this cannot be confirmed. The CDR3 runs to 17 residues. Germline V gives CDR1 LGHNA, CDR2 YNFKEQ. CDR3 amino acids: CASSQVSGSGASYEQYF.

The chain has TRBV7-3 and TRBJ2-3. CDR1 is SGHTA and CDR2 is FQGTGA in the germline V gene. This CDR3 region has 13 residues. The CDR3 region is CASSPDITDTQYF.

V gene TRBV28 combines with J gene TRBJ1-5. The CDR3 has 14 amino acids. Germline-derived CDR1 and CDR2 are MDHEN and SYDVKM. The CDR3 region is CASRQDYSNQPQHF.

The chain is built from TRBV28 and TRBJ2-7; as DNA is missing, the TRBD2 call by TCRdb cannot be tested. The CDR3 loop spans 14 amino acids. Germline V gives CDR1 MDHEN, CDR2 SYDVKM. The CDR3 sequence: CASSLYAGGAEQYF.

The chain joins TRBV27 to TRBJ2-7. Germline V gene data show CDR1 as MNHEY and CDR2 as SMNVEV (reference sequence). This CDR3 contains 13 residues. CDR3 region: CASSPTQTYEQYF.

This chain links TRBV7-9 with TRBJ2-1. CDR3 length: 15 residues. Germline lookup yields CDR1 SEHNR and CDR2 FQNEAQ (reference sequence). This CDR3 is CASSLRVGSYNEQFF. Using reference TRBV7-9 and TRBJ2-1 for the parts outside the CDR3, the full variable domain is DTGVSQNPRHKITKRGQNVTFRCDPISEHNRLYWYRQTLGQGPEFLTYFQNEAQLEKSRLLSDRFSAERPKGSFSTLEIQRTEQGDSAMYLCASSLRVGSYNEQFFGPGTRLTVL.

The CDR3 region is CSARGPGRDTEAFF. The V gene is TRBV20-1, the J gene TRBJ1-1; there is no DNA to check the TCRdb D call of TRBD1. CDR1 and CDR2 (germline): DFQATT, SNEGSKA (reference sequence). The CDR3 runs to 14 residues.

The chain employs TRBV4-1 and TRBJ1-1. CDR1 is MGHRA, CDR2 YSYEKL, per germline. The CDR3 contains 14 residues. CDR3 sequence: CASSQHPEASEAFF.

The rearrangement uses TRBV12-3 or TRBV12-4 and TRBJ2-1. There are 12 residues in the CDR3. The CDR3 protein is CASSLGRAEQFF.

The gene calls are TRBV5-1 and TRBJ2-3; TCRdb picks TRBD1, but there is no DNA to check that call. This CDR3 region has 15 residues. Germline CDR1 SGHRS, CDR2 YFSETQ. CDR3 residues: CASSDGTGGTDTQYF.

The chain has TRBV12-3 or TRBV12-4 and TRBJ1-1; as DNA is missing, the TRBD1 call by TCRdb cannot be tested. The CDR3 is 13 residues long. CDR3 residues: CASSPAGTGVAFF.

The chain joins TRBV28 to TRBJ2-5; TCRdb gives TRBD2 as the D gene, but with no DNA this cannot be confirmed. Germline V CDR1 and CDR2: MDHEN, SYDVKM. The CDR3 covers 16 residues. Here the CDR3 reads CASSPEGLAAEETQYF.